The TCR beta chain described here comes from a study of T cell responses to AZD1222 COVID-19 vaccine. Study-wide context: It was second doses at about 4 or about 12 weeks that were pooled. General study findings and limits: Most donors were white British and more were female, and clonal diversity was possibly underestimated. Following two doses of AZD1222, Spike-specific TCR breadth and depth rose.

Turning to this clone: Its specificity is not known.

The repertoire was sequenced with immunoSEQ multiplex PCR; TCRdb's copy has only in-frame clones and lacks some. The sample consists of 150,000 to 200,000 clones, 80% to 90% of them appearing once. This CDR3 has 17 amino acids. Trimming took 0 bases from V and 2 from J, leaving 13 bases between them. CDR1 is LGHDT, CDR2 YNNKEL, per germline (reference sequence). The V call is TRBV3-1 (or the pseudogene TRBV3-2), the J call TRBJ2-2; D not certain. The sequencing used peripheral blood, collected on day 0 of AZD1222 vaccination. The sequence came from an adult in good health. The CDR3 bases are TGTGCCAGCAGCCAAGAGTTCCCAACATCCAACACCGGGGAGCTGTTTTTT. Amino acids: CASSQEFPTSNTGELFF.